A single sample is the source of the 11 T cell receptor beta chains below, sequenced in a study of neurological immune-mediated disorders. One entry per CDR3 protein, called by TCRdb with MiXCR from the 5' RACE reads. The sample has about 71,000 distinct CDR3 sequences, roughly 4.5% seen once. Sequencing was performed on PBMCs. The receptors here all came from a man aged 25-40 years with multiple sclerosis.

This clonotype was counted ten times or more. The chain uses TRBV5-1 and TRBJ2-3; D is unclear. V was shortened by 0 bases and J by 4 bases, with 9 bases between the two germline ends. Germline CDR1 reads SGHRS; CDR2 reads YFSETQ. The CDR3 totals 14 residues. The CDR3 loop reads CASSLVIGSDTQYF. In DNA, the CDR3 is TGCGCCAGCAGCTTGGTAATAGGATCAGATACGCAGTATTTT.

V gene TRBV12-3 or TRBV12-4 combines with J gene TRBJ2-2, with TRBD2 identical over 7 bases. The length of the CDR3 is 13 residues. J was trimmed by 12 bases and V by 4 bases; bases with no gene match: 8. DNA for the CDR3: TGTGCCAGCAGTTCCGCCGGGGGGAGAAAGCTGTTTTTT. As protein: CASSSAGGRKLFF.

This clonotype appeared many times. This rearrangement joins TRBV24-1 to TRBJ2-3; TRBD1 aligns across 7 bases. The V segment lost 0 bases and the J segment 1 base; nucleotides outside the gene matches: 0. This CDR3 region has 15 residues. Germline CDR1 reads KGHDR; CDR2 reads SFDVKD. The CDR3 DNA reads TGTGCCACCAGTGATTTGGGGACAGGCACAGATACGCAGTATTTT. It translates to CATSDLGTGTDTQYF.

This clonotype was counted ten times or more. The chain joins TRBV5-6 to TRBJ2-1, with 9 nucleotides matching TRBD2. The CDR3 has 16 residues. Germline trimming cut 7 bases from V and 7 bases from J; bases unmatched to any gene: 15. Germline CDR1 SGHDT, CDR2 YYEEEE. The CDR3, as DNA: TGTGCCAGCTTACCAGTTGCGGGGGGGCTGGCGAATGAGCAGTTCTTC. Its protein is CASLPVAGGLANEQFF.

This clonotype was detected ten times or more. The chain employs TRBV7-9 and TRBJ2-4; possibly TRBD1 or TRBD2 for D (5 bases each). V lost 5 bases to trimming and J lost 5 bases, with 13 bases between them. Germline CDR1 reads SEHNR; CDR2 reads FQNEAQ (reference sequence). There are 14 residues in the CDR3. The CDR3 protein is CASSNPGLQNIQYF. Written as DNA, the CDR3 is TGTGCCAGCAGCAACCCGGGGCTTCAAAACATTCAGTACTTC.

At least ten counts were recorded for this clonotype. The chain recombines TRBV3-1 with TRBJ2-1; D is tentatively TRBD1 or TRBD2 (6 bases each). V was clipped by 0 bases and J by 2 bases, with 8 bases between them. Germline CDR1 and CDR2: LGHDT and YNNKEL (reference sequence). The CDR3 has 15 residues. In DNA, the CDR3 is TGTGCCAGCAGCCAAGAAGGGGGGCCCTACAATGAGCAGTTCTTC. Its protein product is CASSQEGGPYNEQFF.

This clonotype showed up just a few times. V usage is TRBV18 and J usage is TRBJ2-2; weak D call: TRBD2 (6 bases). This CDR3 region has 14 residues. V lost 3 bases, J lost 7 bases, and 12 bases lay in between. Germline V gene sequence: CDR1 KGHSH, CDR2 LQKENI. CDR3 sequence reads: CASSPPGTRGELFF. As DNA, the CDR3 is TGTGCCAGCTCACCTCCTGGGACTCGCGGGGAGCTGTTTTTT.

The chain links TRBV21-1 to TRBJ1-3; the DNA was not used to check the table's D call, TRBD1. TRBV21-1 is reported as a pseudogene. The CDR3 is 16 residues long. In DNA form, the CDR3 reads TGTGCCAGCAGCAAAGTAGACAGGGGGCGCGGAAAAACCATATATTTT. It is translated as CASSKVDRGRGKTIYF.

The V call is TRBV7-6, the J call TRBJ1-4, with a possible D match to TRBD1 (5 bases). CDR1 is SGHVS and CDR2 is FNYEAQ in the germline V gene. The CDR3 runs to 13 residues. V shed 4 bases and J shed 8 bases, with 11 bases lying between them. CDR3 loop: CASSSDIEEKLFF. CDR3 nucleotides: TGTGCCAGCAGCTCGGACATAGAAGAAAAACTGTTTTTT.

This clonotype has a count of ten or more. The chain uses TRBV20-1 and TRBJ1-5; 10 bases align to TRBD1. Trimming at V came to 1 base and at J to 5 bases, leaving 5 bases not matched to a gene. The germline gives CDR1 DFQATT, CDR2 SNEGSKA (reference sequence). The CDR3 covers 15 residues. The chain's CDR3 is CSARAGTGEDQPQHF. The CDR3 DNA is TGCAGTGCTAGAGCCGGGACAGGGGAGGATCAGCCCCAGCATTTT.

This clonotype turned up a few times. Germline and junction disagree at one end, which may indicate a read error. V usage is TRBV5-1 and J usage is TRBJ1-3; perhaps TRBD1 as D (5 bases). Germline CDR1 is SGHRS and CDR2 is YFSETQ. The CDR3 covers 14 residues. CDR3 nucleotides: TGCGCCAGCAGCTTGGGAGGGGACGGAAAAACCATATATTTT. It translates to CASSLGGDGKTIYF.